One TCR beta chain is described in this entry. CDR3 length equals 17 residues. Germline V gene lookup returns CDR1 SGHTA and CDR2 FQGNSA. The V and J ends lost 6 bases and 7 bases, in that order; junction bases with no gene match: 12. These data are taken from a study of blood T cell repertoires in COVID-19. As handled by the study authors: Reference gene primer amplification in the assay estimated nucleated cell counts. Some clones are missing from TCRdb's copy, which holds only in-frame ones; the method was immunoSEQ multiplex PCR. V, J and clone size are taken as reported in that table, and D and trimming were inferred from the DNA itself. This table has more than 300,000 clones, 88% appearing once.

The TCR sequence derives from a woman between 18 and 30 years old who had recovered from COVID-19. The chain couples TRBV7-2 to TRBJ2-5; 15 bases agree with TRBD2. Material for sequencing was PBMCs or T cells enriched from blood (not recorded which). CDR3 coding DNA: TGTGCCAGCAGTTCGACAACATGGACTAGCGGGGGGGTGACCCAGTACTTC. Its protein product is CASSSTTWTSGGVTQYF.